The clone carrying this T cell receptor (beta chain) was seen ten or more times. Antigen unknown. TCRdb re-analysed the 5' RACE reads in MiXCR, keeping a single row per CDR3 protein. Counted here are around 49,000 distinct CDR3 sequences, approximately 11% occurring once; the ten biggest clones make up more than 1.5%. This record belongs to a study of neurological immune-mediated disorders. Overall study results and limits: HTLV-1-associated myelopathy led in TCR clonal expansion, while multiple sclerosis ranked lowest, below healthy controls.

Time point reported: longitudinal time-point 1 (baseline). Unsorted libraries were derived from 2 million PBMCs stored at -80 C. The origin of this receptor is a middle-aged woman in good health. Material for sequencing was PBMCs.

The CDR3 loop reads CASSAGANYGYTF. In DNA, the CDR3 is TGTGCCAGCAGCGCGGGGGCTAACTATGGCTACACCTTC. This chain joins TRBV7-9 and TRBJ1-2, with D tentatively TRBD1 (5 bases). The germline V gene encodes CDR1 SEHNR and CDR2 FQNEAQ (reference sequence). V was cut by 5 bases and J by 0 bases, with 7 bases left in between. The CDR3 runs to 13 residues.